The T cell receptor beta chain under discussion was sequenced for a study of blood T cells in healthy people across ages. Using a J-beta primer mix together with a sample-barcoded 5' primer, a second PCR was run for roughly 7 to 12 cycles. In TCRdb, the 5' RACE reads were re-called with MiXCR into one record per CDR3 protein. The sample lists around 1,800,000 distinct CDR3 sequences, 35% to 50% seen once, with approximately 22% in the top ten. The V and J ends lost 4 bases and 6 bases, in that order; junction bases with no gene match: 10. The CDR3 length is 16 residues. CDR1 is SGHRS, CDR2 YFSETQ, per germline. The donors, aged 6 to 90, were healthy Caucasians from Russia.

The sample was blood. The TCR sequence derives from a human donor in good health. The chain links TRBV5-1 to TRBJ2-3; TRBD2 matches 11 bases. CDR3 sequence (DNA): TGCGCCAGCAGCCCCACTAGCGGGGGATCCAGGGATACGCAGTATTTT. The encoded protein is CASSPTSGGSRDTQYF.